The source of this T cell receptor beta chain is a study of identical twins. Germline-derived CDR1 and CDR2 are SGHVS and FQNEAQ. CDR3 length: 15 residues. The V and J ends lost 1 base and 0 bases respectively, with 8 bases between them. TCRdb re-called the 5' RACE reads through MiXCR, storing one row per CDR3 protein. The sample records around 340,000 distinct CDR3 sequences, more than 9% being singletons. The same specimen was also included in a second study, on yellow fever vaccine responses in identical twins.

The receptor was derived from a woman in her late teens or twenties in good health. Sequenced input: CD8+ T cells sorted from blood. V and J are TRBV7-8 and TRBJ2-3; D gene ambiguous. The CDR3 is CASSLVGSSTDTQYF. CDR3 DNA sequence: TGTGCCAGCAGCTTAGTAGGCAGTAGCACAGATACGCAGTATTTT.